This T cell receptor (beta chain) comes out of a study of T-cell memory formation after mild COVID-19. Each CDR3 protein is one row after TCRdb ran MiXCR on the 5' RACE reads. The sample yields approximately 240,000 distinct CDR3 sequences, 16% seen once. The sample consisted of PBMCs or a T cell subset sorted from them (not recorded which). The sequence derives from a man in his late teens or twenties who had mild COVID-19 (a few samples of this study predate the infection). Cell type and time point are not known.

The CDR3 DNA reads TGTGCCAGCAGTCTAGAAGACACATATGGCTACACCTTC. Residues: CASSLEDTYGYTF. The chain carries TRBV12-3 or TRBV12-4 and TRBJ1-2; no clear D gene. This CDR3 has 13 residues. V lost 5 bases to trimming and J lost 5 bases, with 12 bases between them.